This T cell receptor beta chain came from a study of T-cell reconstitution after alpha-beta-depleted transplantation in children (dated by TCRdb to the mid-2010s). With respect to the entire study: Using TCR repertoire profiling, the study followed T-cell immune reconstitution in a quantitative way in children after TCRalphabeta/CD19-depleted allogeneic hematopoietic cell transplantation. General findings and caveats noted by the study authors: Over subsequent months, a decline in hyperexpanded clone frequencies was noted, and after one year, T-cell counts and TCRbeta diversity were mostly ascribed to newly produced T cells. In some patients, the high TCRbeta diversity seen at day 60 was put down to recipient T cells and intrathymic progenitors that had survived conditioning. About two months after transplant, the apparently early recovery of alphabetaT-cell counts reportedly depended on just several hundred clones that had expanded rapidly and came from non-depleted graft cells.

Concerning this clonotype: The antigen it binds to is not known. The input lacks base qualities; no much larger clone sits a single base away.

The treatment or condition label here, explained by the study, means: allogeneic hematopoietic cell transplantation with graft depleted of TCRalphabeta T cells and CD19 B cells. The children who served as transplant recipients had been given grafts of TCRalphabeta/CD19-depleted allogeneic hematopoietic cells. The library was generated by PCR. The reads were generated on an Illumina HiSeq 2500. TCR libraries were prepared with molecular barcoding, using unique molecular identifiers to normalize TCRbeta repertoire quantification. TCRdb itself trimmed the public reads at Q25 with fastp, ran MiXCR and retained productive beta chains. Entries that share a CDR3 protein sequence are merged under the most common genes and DNA. In all, the sample holds around 580,000 distinct CDR3 sequences, and 23% of those were seen once. 14% of the sample comes from the top ten. According to the germline V gene, CDR1 reads SNHLY and CDR2 reads FYNNEI. The CDR3 contains 14 residues, cysteine and phenylalanine counted. Only the CDR3 DNA stays, 42 bases, in frame from base 1. At the junction V is shortened by 6 bases and J by 4 bases, with 13 bases in between.

Rearrangement joined TRBV2 to TRBJ2-4; too little of a D gene remains to name it. The sequence came from a boy in the first two years of life who had a stem cell transplant for acute myeloid leukemia, so the T cells may come from the graft donor. The sequencing here drew on PBMCs, mostly from graft donor cells, taken 360 days after TCRalphabeta/CD19-depleted stem cell transplant. The CDR3 here reads CASSARQVKNIQYF. The DNA is as follows: TGTGCCAGCAGCGCCCGGCAGGTGAAAAACATTCAGTACTTC. The reference TRBV2 and TRBJ2-4 proteins fill in what lies around the CDR3, so the full variable domain reads EPEVTQTPSHQVTQMGQEVILRCVPISNHLYFYWYRQILGQKVEFLVSFYNNEISEKSEIFDDQFSVERPDGSNFTLKIRSTKLEDSAMYFCASSARQVKNIQYFGAGTRLSVL.